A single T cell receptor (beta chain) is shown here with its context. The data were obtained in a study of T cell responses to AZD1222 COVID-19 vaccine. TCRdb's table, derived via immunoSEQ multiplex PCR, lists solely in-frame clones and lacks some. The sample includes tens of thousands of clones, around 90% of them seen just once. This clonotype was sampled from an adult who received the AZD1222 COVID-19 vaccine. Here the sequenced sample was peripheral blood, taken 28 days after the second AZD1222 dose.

DNA of the CDR3: TGTGCCAGCAGCGAACGGGGGACAGTTGAAGCTTTCTTT. Protein: CASSERGTVEAFF. The rearrangement links TRBV2 to TRBJ1-1; TRBD1 matches at 7 bases. Germline loops: CDR1 SNHLY, CDR2 FYNNEI. CDR3 length equals 13 residues. J gave up 7 bases and V 6 bases, and 8 bases lay outside the gene matches.